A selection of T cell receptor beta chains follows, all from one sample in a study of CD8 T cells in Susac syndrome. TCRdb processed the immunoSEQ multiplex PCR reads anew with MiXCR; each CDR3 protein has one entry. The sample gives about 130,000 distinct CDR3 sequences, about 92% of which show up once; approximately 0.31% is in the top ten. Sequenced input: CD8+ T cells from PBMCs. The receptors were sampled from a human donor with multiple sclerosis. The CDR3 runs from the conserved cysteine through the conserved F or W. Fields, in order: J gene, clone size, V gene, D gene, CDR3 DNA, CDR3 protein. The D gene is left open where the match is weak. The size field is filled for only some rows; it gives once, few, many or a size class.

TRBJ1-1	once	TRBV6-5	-	TGTGCCAGCAATCGCCGGTATCAGGACACTGAAGCTTTCTTT	CASNRRYQDTEAFF
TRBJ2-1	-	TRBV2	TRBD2	TGTGCCAGCAGGGATGCCGGGACTAGACCTTCCGATGAGCAGTTCTTC	CASRDAGTRPSDEQFF
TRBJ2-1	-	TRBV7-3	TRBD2	TGTGCCAGCAGCTTAATACGGGGGGGCCGTAATGAGCAGTTCTTC	CASSLIRGGRNEQFF
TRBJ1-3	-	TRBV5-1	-	TGCGCCAGCACGTCGGTTTCTGGAAACACCATATATTTT	CASTSVSGNTIYF
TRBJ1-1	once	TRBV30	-	TGTGCCTGGAGTGTACGTGGGAGGGGCGCTGAAGCTTTCTTT	CAWSVRGRGAEAFF
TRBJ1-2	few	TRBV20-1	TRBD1	TGCAGTGCTAGACTCCGCGACCAGGGGGGCTATGGCTACACCTTC	CSARLRDQGGYGYTF
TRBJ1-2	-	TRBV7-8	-	TGTGCCAGCAGCTTAAATGGCAGAGGAGGCTACACCTTC	CASSLNGRGGYTF
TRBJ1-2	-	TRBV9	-	TGTGCCAGCAGCGTTGCCGACAGCAGAATGCGGGGCTACACCTTC	CASSVADSRMRGYTF
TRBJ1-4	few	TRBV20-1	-	TGCAGTGCTAGATGGGAAAATGAAAAACTGTTTTTT	CSARWENEKLFF
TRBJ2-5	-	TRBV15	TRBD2	TGTGCGGCGGGAGGGGCCCAAGAGACCCAGTACTTC	CAAGGAQETQYF
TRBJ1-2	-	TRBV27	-	TGTGCCAGTAAGAACTTAGGGAGGAACTATGGCTACACCTTC	CASKNLGRNYGYTF
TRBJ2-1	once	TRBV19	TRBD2	TGTGCCAGTAGTACCAGCGGGAGCTCCTACAATGAGCAGTTCTTC	CASSTSGSSYNEQFF
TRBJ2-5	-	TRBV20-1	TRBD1	TGCAGTGCTAGAGATTACGGCAGGGGGATAGAGACCCAGTACTTC	CSARDYGRGIETQYF
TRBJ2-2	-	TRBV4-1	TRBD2	TGCGCCAGCTACCCAAGGGGTACTAGCGGAGGGGGGACCGGGGAGCTGTTTTTT	CASYPRGTSGGGTGELFF
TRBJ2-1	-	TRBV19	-	TGTGCCAGTGGGGCTTACTACAATGAGCAGTTCTTC	CASGAYYNEQFF
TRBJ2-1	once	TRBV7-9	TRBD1	TGTGCCAGCAGCTTGAGTCCGACAGGGCACAATGAGCAGTTCTTC	CASSLSPTGHNEQFF
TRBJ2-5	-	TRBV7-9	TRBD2	TGTGCCAGCAGCCCCGTAGGAGCTACTAGCGGGAGTATTCAAGAGACCCAGTACTTC	CASSPVGATSGSIQETQYF
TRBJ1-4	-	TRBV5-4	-	TGTGCCAGCAGCTTGCGGGGTAGTTATGAAAAACTGTTTTTT	CASSLRGSYEKLFF
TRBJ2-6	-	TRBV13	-	TGTGCCAGCAGCCGAAATCAGGGGGGTGGGGCCAACGTCCTGACTTTC	CASSRNQGGGANVLTF
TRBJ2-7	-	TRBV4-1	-	TGCGCCAGCAGCCTCGGAAGCTCCCACGAGCAGTACTTC	CASSLGSSHEQYF
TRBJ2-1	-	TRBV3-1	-	TGTGCCAGCAGCCAAGATTATCGCAGGGGGGCATACAATGAGCAGTTCTTC	CASSQDYRRGAYNEQFF
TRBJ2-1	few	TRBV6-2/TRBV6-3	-	TGTGCCAGTGGGACAACCTACAATGAGCAGTTCTTC	CASGTTYNEQFF
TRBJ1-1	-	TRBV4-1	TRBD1	TGCGCCAGCAGCCAAATGGGACAGAGGAACACTGAAGCTTTCTTT	CASSQMGQRNTEAFF
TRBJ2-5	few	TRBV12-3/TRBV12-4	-	TGTGCCAGCAGTCAGGGGGAGACCCAGTACTTC	CASSQGETQYF
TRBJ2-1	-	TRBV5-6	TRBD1	TGTGCCAGCAGCTTGGGGCAGGGGGCCTACAATGAGCAGTTCTTC	CASSLGQGAYNEQFF
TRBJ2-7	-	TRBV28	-	TGTGCCAGCAGTTTACTCGTGTCAGAACCTTCCTACGAGCAGTACTTC	CASSLLVSEPSYEQYF
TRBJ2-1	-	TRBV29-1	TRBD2	TGCAGCGTGGAAGGACTAGCGGGAGGTTACAATGAGCAGTTCTTC	CSVEGLAGGYNEQFF
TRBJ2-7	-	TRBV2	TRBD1	TGTGCCAGCAGTGAGCTGTGGTCGAAGGACAGGGGGCGCGACGAGCAGTACTTC	CASSELWSKDRGRDEQYF
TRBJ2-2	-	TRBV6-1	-	TGTGCCAGCGGGCAGGGTAGAGAGACCGGGGAGCTGTTTTTT	CASGQGRETGELFF
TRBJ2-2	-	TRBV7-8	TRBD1	TGTGCCAGCAGCAGGGGGCGCGGAGTTGCTTTTGGGGAGCTGTTTTTT	CASSRGRGVAFGELFF
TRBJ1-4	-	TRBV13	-	TGTGCCAGCGGGTCGCCTACTAATGAAAAACTGTTTTTT	CASGSPTNEKLFF